These 19 T cell receptor beta chains were all obtained from the same sample, sequenced in a study of blood T cells in healthy people across ages. The second PCR ran 7 to 11 cycles with a sample-barcoded 5' primer and J-beta primers. TCRdb recomputed calls from the 5' RACE reads with MiXCR, one row per CDR3 protein. The table shows almost 800,000 distinct CDR3 sequences, with over 45% occurring only once. Sequenced sample: blood. The receptors were sampled from a man between 25 and 39 years old in good health.

The V and J genes are TRBV7-9 and TRBJ1-2; TRBD1 agrees at 7 bases. The CDR3 is made up of 13 amino acids. Germline CDR1 and CDR2: SEHNR and FQNEAQ (reference sequence). Germline trimming cut 2 bases from V and 6 bases from J; bases unmatched to any gene: 3. In DNA form, the CDR3 reads TGTGCCAGCAGCTTAAGGGACAGCGATGGCTACACCTTC. Residues: CASSLRDSDGYTF.

The gene calls are TRBV12-3 or TRBV12-4 and TRBJ1-1; D ambiguous. CDR3 length: 16 residues. V shed 3 bases and J shed 4 bases, with 18 bases lying between them. CDR3 residues: CASSFGDQLEGTEAFF. As DNA, the CDR3 is TGTGCCAGCAGTTTTGGCGACCAACTTGAGGGCACTGAAGCTTTCTTT.

This chain joins TRBV23-1 and TRBJ2-1, with 16 bases that match TRBD2. TRBV23-1 is assigned to the ORF class and has an uncertain function. CDR3 length: 19 amino acids. Trimming removed 0 bases from V and 5 bases from J; junction bases left unmatched: 7. CDR3 protein: CASSQSRGLAGGNHNEQFF. The CDR3 DNA is TGCGCCAGCAGTCAATCTAGGGGACTAGCGGGAGGGAACCACAATGAGCAGTTCTTC.

The chain carries TRBV29-1 and TRBJ1-2; a possible D gene is TRBD1 (5 bases). The V gene's germline CDR1 is SQVTM and CDR2 ANQGSEA. Trimming removed 6 bases from V and 3 bases from J, with 17 bases in between. The CDR3 has 14 residues. This CDR3 reads CSVLGTGIDYGYTF. The DNA of the CDR3 is TGCAGCGTACTGGGGACGGGAATAGACTATGGCTACACCTTC.

This chain links TRBV7-2 with TRBJ2-3, with 9 bases lining up with TRBD1. CDR1 is SGHTA, CDR2 FQGNSA, per germline. V was pared by 4 bases and J by 2 bases, with 7 bases of the junction left unmatched. The CDR3 has 16 residues. The CDR3 is CASSSYRTGVTDTQYF. CDR3 nucleotides: TGTGCCAGCAGCTCCTACAGGACAGGGGTCACAGATACGCAGTATTTT. Variable domain in full (rest from reference TRBV7-2 and TRBJ2-3): GAGVSQSPSNKVTEKGKDVELRCDPISGHTALYWYRQSLGQGLEFLIYFQGNSAPDKSGLPSDRFSAERTGGSVSTLTIQRTQQEDSAVYLCASSSYRTGVTDTQYFGPGTRLTVL.

The chain uses TRBV9 and TRBJ1-1; D uncertain. Trimming shortened V by 0 bases and J by 5 bases, and 8 bases separated the two germline ends. In germline, CDR1 is SGDLS, CDR2 YYNGEE. There are 13 residues in the CDR3. The DNA for the CDR3 is TGTGCCAGCAGCGTAGCCTTGTGGACTGAAGCTTTCTTT. Residues: CASSVALWTEAFF.

J is TRBJ1-2 and V is TRBV6-5; D might be TRBD1 (5 bases). The V and J ends lost 6 bases and 6 bases respectively, with 14 bases between them. The V gene's germline CDR1 is MNHEY and CDR2 SVGAGI. This CDR3 region has 13 residues. The CDR3 DNA follows: TGTGCCAGCAGGGCAAAGGGGATTCATGGCTACACCTTC. The encoded protein is CASRAKGIHGYTF.

This clonotype was recorded a few times. The chain carries TRBV28 and TRBJ1-2; D might be TRBD1 (6 bases). The CDR3 totals 13 residues. Trimming stripped 5 bases from V and 4 bases from J, with 11 bases between. Per germline, CDR1 MDHEN and CDR2 SYDVKM. CDR3 DNA: TGTGCCAGCAGTATATCAGGGGCCTATGGCTACACCTTC. The encoded protein is CASSISGAYGYTF.

This clonotype was detected only a few times. The genes are TRBV20-1 and TRBJ2-1; 11 nucleotides align to TRBD2. Germline CDR1 is DFQATT and CDR2 is SNEGSKA (reference sequence). The CDR3 extends over 14 amino acids. With 2 bases clipped from V and 4 bases from J, the junction kept 1 base outside the gene matches. The CDR3 sequence is CSARPSGRYNEQFF. The CDR3 DNA is TGCAGTGCTAGACCTAGCGGGAGGTACAATGAGCAGTTCTTC.

The chain employs TRBV7-6 and TRBJ2-1; D might be TRBD1 (6 bases). This CDR3 spans 15 amino acids. The germline V and J ends were trimmed by 5 bases and 4 bases, with 15 bases remaining between them. Germline CDR1 reads SGHVS; CDR2 reads FNYEAQ. CDR3: CASSVGHDPYNEQFF. The CDR3 DNA sequence: TGTGCCAGCAGCGTGGGACATGACCCTTACAATGAGCAGTTCTTC.

CDR3 nucleotides: TGTGCCAGCAGTTATCCCGGGACTAGCGCCGAGCAGTACTTC. It specifies CASSYPGTSAEQYF. The rearrangement joins TRBV6-2 or TRBV6-3 to TRBJ2-4; 10 bases fit TRBD2. The J call may be faulty, since TRBJ2-7 better matches the DNA end. Germline V gene sequence: CDR1 MNHEY, CDR2 SVGEGT. The CDR3 totals 14 residues.

The table lists this clonotype with a few counts. V usage is TRBV10-3 and J usage is TRBJ2-7, with 11 bases matching TRBD2. The CDR3 spans 16 residues. Trimming took 3 bases from V and 0 from J; bases not matched to a gene: 4. Germline assignment: CDR1 ENHRY and CDR2 SYGVKD. CDR3 in amino acids: CAISDPGTSGSYEQYF. The DNA of the CDR3 is TGTGCCATCAGTGATCCCGGGACTAGCGGCTCCTACGAGCAGTACTTC.

The chain has TRBV4-1 and TRBJ2-7; 7 bases line up with TRBD1. V trimming: 4 bases; J trimming: 4 bases; junction bases outside the gene matches: 10. CDR1 MGHRA and CDR2 YSYEKL come from the germline V gene. This CDR3 has 15 amino acids. The DNA for the CDR3 is TGCGCCAGCAGCCCCCAATCTACGGGACAGTACGAGCAGTACTTC. It translates to CASSPQSTGQYEQYF.

This clonotype occurred a few times. This rearrangement joins TRBV12-3 or TRBV12-4 to TRBJ2-3; 7 positions match TRBD1. The CDR3 is 15 amino acids. V lost 6 bases to trimming and J lost 0 bases; unmatched junction nucleotides: 6. Here the CDR3 reads CASRAGTASTDTQYF. CDR3 sequence (DNA): TGTGCCAGCAGGGCCGGGACAGCTAGCACAGATACGCAGTATTTT.

This chain joins TRBV20-1 and TRBJ2-1; 11 nucleotides line up with TRBD2. The trim removed 3 bases at V and 7 bases at J, leaving 8 bases unmatched. Germline values: CDR1 DFQATT, CDR2 SNEGSKA (reference sequence). CDR3 length equals 15 residues. DNA for the CDR3: TGCAGTGCTAGGGATAGCGGGAGGGCCTTTAATGAGCAGTTCTTC. Translation: CSARDSGRAFNEQFF.

This chain uses TRBV4-3 with TRBJ1-5; D perhaps matches TRBD1 (6 bases). The CDR3 consists of 17 residues. Looked up from germline, CDR1 is LGHNA and CDR2 is YSLEER. Trimming cost V 4 bases and J 4 bases, with 20 bases left between them. The CDR3 sequence: CASSPGGGGWINQPQHF. As DNA, the CDR3 is TGCGCCAGCAGCCCTGGAGGGGGAGGGTGGATAAATCAGCCCCAGCATTTT.

J is TRBJ1-2 and V is TRBV27; 7 bases fit TRBD1. The V and J ends lost 6 bases and 8 bases, in that order; junction bases with no gene match: 12. The germline V gene encodes CDR1 MNHEY and CDR2 SMNVEV (reference sequence). This CDR3 is 14 amino acids long. The CDR3 DNA follows: TGTGCCAGCAGACGTGGGACAGCGATACTCGGCTACACCTTC. It encodes CASRRGTAILGYTF.

The CDR3 loop is CAHDPDRIRSVGYTF. CDR3 coding DNA: TGTGCCCACGACCCCGACAGGATAAGAAGTGTCGGCTACACCTTC. This chain joins TRBV28 and TRBJ1-2, with D possibly TRBD1 on 6 matching bases. The CDR3 contains 15 residues. Germline V gives CDR1 MDHEN, CDR2 SYDVKM. The V gene lost 11 bases and the J gene lost 8 bases, with 27 bases spanning the gap.

This clonotype was detected a few times. The rearrangement joins TRBV10-3 to TRBJ2-5, with D perhaps matching TRBD2 (6 bases). This CDR3 spans 13 amino acids. The V gene lost 6 bases and the J gene lost 4 bases, with 12 bases spanning the gap. Germline-derived CDR1 and CDR2 are ENHRY and SYGVKD. The CDR3 here is CAIRGTGGETQYF. CDR3 nucleotide sequence: TGTGCCATCAGGGGGACTGGGGGAGAGACCCAGTACTTC.